The clone carrying this TCR beta chain was counted at least ten times. Its matching antigen is unknown. The sample originates from a study of response to subunit inactivated influenza vaccine. Overall study results and limits: Each seasonal influenza vaccination recruits few new T cells, the authors suggested.

TCRdb reprocessed the RT-PCR reads via MiXCR and lists one record per CDR3 protein. Of more than 200,000 distinct CDR3 sequences listed, less than 15% were seen once; the top ten hold about 7.8%. The germline V gene encodes CDR1 LGHNA and CDR2 YSLEER. Losses at the gene ends were 0 bases for V and 7 bases for J; bases not matched to a gene: 2. The CDR3 length is 15 residues. The receptor's source is a man aged 50 or older who received an inactivated influenza vaccine. The chain has TRBV4-3 and TRBJ1-6; TRBD1 aligns across 8 bases. The material was non-naive T cells sorted from PBMCs, obtained around 14 days before vaccination. The CDR3 nucleotides read TGCGCCAGCAGCCAAGAGACAGGGGTCAATTCACCCCTCCACTTT. This translates into CASSQETGVNSPLHF.